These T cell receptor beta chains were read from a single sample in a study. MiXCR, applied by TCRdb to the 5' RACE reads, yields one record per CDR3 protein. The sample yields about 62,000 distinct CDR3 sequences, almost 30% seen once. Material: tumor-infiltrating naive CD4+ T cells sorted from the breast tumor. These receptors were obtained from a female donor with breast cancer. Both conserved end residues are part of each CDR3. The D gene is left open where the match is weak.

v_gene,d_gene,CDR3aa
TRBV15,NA,CATSRQVLMNTEAFF
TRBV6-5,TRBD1,CASRPTGANYGYTF
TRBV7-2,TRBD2,CASSPTSGRVREQYF
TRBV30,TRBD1,CAWSPGGFSYEQYF
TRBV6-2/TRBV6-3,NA,CASSSQQGNTQYF
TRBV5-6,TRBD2,CASSLDGRGNEQFF
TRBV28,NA,CASSYRDTGTDTQYF
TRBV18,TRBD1,CASSLQTGREAFF
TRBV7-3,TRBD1,CASSALPGQGTNTGELFF
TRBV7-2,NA,CASSWKTDTNEKLFF
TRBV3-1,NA,CASSLLSNTIYF
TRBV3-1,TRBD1,CASSHRVRPRDRVYNEQFF
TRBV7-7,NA,CASSQTQNHNEQFF
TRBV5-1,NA,CASSLVGRIADTQYF
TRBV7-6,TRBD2,CASSRTSGYTDTQYF
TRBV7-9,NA,CASRRESSYNEQFF
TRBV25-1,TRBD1,CASSDARTGGYEQYF
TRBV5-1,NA,CASSLVGDHMGTQYF
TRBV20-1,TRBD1,CSAANSGTGTDTQYF
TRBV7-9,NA,CASSLDTGHEQYF
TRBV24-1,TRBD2,CATSDRTSGYSDTQYF
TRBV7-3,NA,CASSSLGMGSYNEQFF
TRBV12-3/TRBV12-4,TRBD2,CASRSSRDYYEQYF
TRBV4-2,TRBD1,CACSPLQGDADTQYF
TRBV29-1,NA,CSVVGQLTSYEQYF
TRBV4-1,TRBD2,CASSRGGLAGVTDTQYF
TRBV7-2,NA,CASSLARGNYGYTF
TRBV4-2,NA,CASSQDRGGNIQYF
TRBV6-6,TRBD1,CASSYDRAGNTIYF
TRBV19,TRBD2,CASRTSGGKGQFF
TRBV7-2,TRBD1,CASSQSEGAYYGYTF
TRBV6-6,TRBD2,CASGLSGTGADTQYF
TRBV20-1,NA,CSARIGNEQFF
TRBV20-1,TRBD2,CSAIGTSGNNEQFF
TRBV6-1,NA,CASSVGTDTYADQETQYF
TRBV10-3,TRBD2,CAIREASGDEQYF
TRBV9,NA,CASSVGVGEGYNEQFF
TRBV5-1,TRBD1,CASSWGAGGNSPLHF
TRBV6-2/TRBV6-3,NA,CASSYSNYREQYF
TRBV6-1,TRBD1,CAGSRDRDNEQFF
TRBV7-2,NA,CASSPSQGNYGYTF
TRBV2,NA,CASSESGHSPLHF
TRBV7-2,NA,CASSPLGTAGTEAFF
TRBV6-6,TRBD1,CASSYTTGQSYGYTF
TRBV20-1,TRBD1,CSAGTDYEQYF
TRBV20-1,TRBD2,CSAGDLASGSSDTQYF
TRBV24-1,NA,CATSDDGRSGANVLTF
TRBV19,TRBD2,CASRLRGRGSYEQYF
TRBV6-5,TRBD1,CASRPGQGGYYGYTF
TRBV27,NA,CASGLFPPTVSSPTNEKLFF
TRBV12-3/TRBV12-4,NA,CASSFTAEAFF
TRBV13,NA,CASSNREGNIQYF
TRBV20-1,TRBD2,CSASQPVTSVLEQFF
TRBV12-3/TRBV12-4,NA,CASSKTLTKLLYF
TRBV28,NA,CASSKQGYGGYTF
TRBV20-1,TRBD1,CSASIHRGSTEAFF
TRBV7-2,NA,CASSTRAGTQFF
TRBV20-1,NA,CSARDRENIQYF
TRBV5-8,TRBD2,CASSTSGLRQETQYF
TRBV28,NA,CAEGVGNQPQHF